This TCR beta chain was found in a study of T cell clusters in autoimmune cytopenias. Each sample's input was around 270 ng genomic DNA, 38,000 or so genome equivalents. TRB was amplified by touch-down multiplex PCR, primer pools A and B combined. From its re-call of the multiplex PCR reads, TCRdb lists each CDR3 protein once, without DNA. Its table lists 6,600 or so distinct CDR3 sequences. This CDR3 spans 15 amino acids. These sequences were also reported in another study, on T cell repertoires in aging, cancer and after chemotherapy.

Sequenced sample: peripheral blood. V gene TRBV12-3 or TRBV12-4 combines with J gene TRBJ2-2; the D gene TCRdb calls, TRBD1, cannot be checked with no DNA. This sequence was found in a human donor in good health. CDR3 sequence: CASRPGTGSYGELFF.